These 12 T cell receptor beta chains share one sample of origin, sequenced in a study of response to subunit inactivated influenza vaccine. TCRdb analysed the RT-PCR reads with MiXCR anew, one entry per CDR3 protein. This sample carries about 700,000 distinct CDR3 sequences, about 14% of them seen once, and the ten largest clones take around 7%. The sample was PBMCs from blood, taken roughly 2 weeks before vaccination. The receptors originated from a man in his fifties who received an inactivated influenza vaccine.

This clonotype was found many times. V and J are TRBV7-2 and TRBJ2-7; D gene unclear. Germline CDR1 SGHTA, CDR2 FQGNSA. V shed 1 base and J shed 0 bases, with 7 bases lying between them. The CDR3 has 14 amino acids. Written as DNA, the CDR3 is TGTGCCAGCAGCTTAGGGAGCTTCTCCTACGAGCAGTACTTC. It is translated as CASSLGSFSYEQYF. The full variable domain, its missing parts supplied by reference TRBV7-2 and TRBJ2-7, is GAGVSQSPSNKVTEKGKDVELRCDPISGHTALYWYRQSLGQGLEFLIYFQGNSAPDKSGLPSDRFSAERTGGSVSTLTIQRTQQEDSAVYLCASSLGSFSYEQYFGPGTRLTVT.

The chain carries TRBV6-2 or TRBV6-3 and TRBJ2-7; D gene ambiguous. The V gene's germline CDR1 is MNHEY and CDR2 SVGEGT. This CDR3 has 17 residues. V shed 0 bases and J shed 0 bases, with 15 bases lying between them. For the CDR3, the DNA is TGTGCCAGCAGTTACTCAACCTCAGCCGGTTACTCCTACGAGCAGTACTTC. Its protein is CASSYSTSAGYSYEQYF.

J is TRBJ2-5 and V is TRBV2; 7 bases line up with TRBD1. Losses at the gene ends were 5 bases for V and 3 bases for J; bases not matched to a gene: 9. The CDR3 runs to 15 residues. CDR1 is SNHLY and CDR2 is FYNNEI in the germline V gene. CDR3 sequence (DNA): TGTGCCAGCAGTACAATCGGGACAGTAAAAGAGACCCAGTACTTC. Protein sequence: CASSTIGTVKETQYF. The whole variable domain, filled in from reference TRBV2 and TRBJ2-5, reads EPEVTQTPSHQVTQMGQEVILRCVPISNHLYFYWYRQILGQKVEFLVSFYNNEISEKSEIFDDQFSVERPDGSNFTLKIRSTKLEDSAMYFCASSTIGTVKETQYFGPGTRLLVL.

This clonotype was counted only a few times. The chain recombines TRBV9 with TRBJ2-3; D is ambiguous. Germline-derived CDR1 and CDR2 are SGDLS and YYNGEE. This CDR3 has 14 residues. V gave up 4 bases and J gave up 9 bases, with 18 bases separating them. The CDR3 DNA follows: TGTGCCAGCAGCACCTATCCCTCTTCGGACACGCAGTATTTT. This translates into CASSTYPSSDTQYF.

The chain uses TRBV30 and TRBJ2-7, with D perhaps matching TRBD1 or TRBD2 (6 bases each). The CDR3 has 13 residues. The V gene lost 0 bases and the J gene lost 7 bases, with 13 bases spanning the gap. CDR1 is GTSNPN, CDR2 SVGIG, per germline (reference sequence). The CDR3 nucleotides read TGTGCCTGGAGTGTACAAAGGGGGGCTGAGCAGTACTTC. It encodes CAWSVQRGAEQYF.

This clonotype was counted only a few times. This rearrangement joins TRBV19 to TRBJ1-6, with a tentative D call TRBD1 (5 bases). In germline, CDR1 is LNHDA, CDR2 SQIVND (reference sequence). V was clipped by 2 bases and J by 13 bases, with 15 bases between them. The CDR3 has 14 amino acids. CDR3 residues: CASSIRGDYLPLHF. The CDR3 coding sequence is TGTGCCAGTAGTATACGGGGGGACTATCTCCCCCTCCACTTT.

The rearrangement uses TRBV20-1 and TRBJ2-7; 9 bases are a match to TRBD1. The CDR3 is made up of 12 amino acids. CDR1 and CDR2 from the germline V gene are DFQATT and SNEGSKA (reference sequence). The ends lost 2 bases at V and 6 bases at J; junction bases unmatched: 2. The CDR3 loop reads CSARRTGVEQYF. The CDR3 DNA reads TGCAGTGCTAGACGGACAGGGGTCGAGCAGTACTTC.

This chain links TRBV12-3 or TRBV12-4 with TRBJ2-2; 8 nucleotides align to TRBD1. The CDR3 is 19 amino acids. J gave up 6 bases and V 7 bases, and 22 bases lay outside the gene matches. The CDR3 sequence is CASIRSGGQGFFDAGELFF. CDR3 bases: TGTGCCAGCATACGGTCCGGTGGACAGGGATTTTTTGATGCCGGGGAGCTGTTTTTT.

Here the CDR3 DNA reads TGTGCCAGCAGTTACTCTTACCCGGAAGAGCAGTACTTC. This gives the protein CASSYSYPEEQYF. The chain uses TRBV6-6 and TRBJ2-7; D not certain. Germline loops: CDR1 MNHNY, CDR2 SVGAGI (reference sequence). The germline V and J ends were trimmed by 0 bases and 7 bases, with 10 bases remaining between them. This CDR3 contains 13 residues.

This clonotype was counted a few times. The chain links TRBV2 to TRBJ1-1; 9 positions match TRBD1. CDR3 length: 15 amino acids. The J segment lost 7 bases and the V segment lost 6 bases, leaving 12 bases of the junction unmatched. Germline CDR1 is SNHLY and CDR2 is FYNNEI. CDR3 protein: CASRSRDRVGGEAFF. For the CDR3, the DNA is TGTGCCAGCAGGTCCCGGGACAGGGTTGGAGGTGAAGCTTTCTTT.

Only a few counts were recorded for this clonotype. The V and J genes are TRBV6-1 and TRBJ2-7; tentative D call: TRBD2 (6 bases). This CDR3 region has 15 residues. Germline V gene lookup returns CDR1 MNHNS and CDR2 SASEGT. V dropped 6 bases and J dropped 0 bases, with 15 bases sitting between them. The chain's CDR3 is CASRRLVRSSYEQYF. CDR3 DNA sequence: TGTGCCAGCAGGCGACTAGTCAGGAGCTCCTACGAGCAGTACTTC.

This clonotype showed up just a few times. The rearrangement links TRBV7-3 to TRBJ2-2; D is perhaps TRBD2 (6 bases). This CDR3 has 13 amino acids. Trimming took 5 bases from V and 6 from J, leaving 10 bases between them. CDR1 is SGHTA and CDR2 is FQGTGA in the germline V gene. CDR3 nucleotide sequence: TGTGCCAGCAGCAAACGACTAGCCGGGGAGCTGTTTTTT. Residues: CASSKRLAGELFF.